The 28 T cell receptor beta chains in this list originate from one sample, sequenced in a study of control samples from healthy donors and cancer patients. Libraries were prepared by immunoSEQ multiplex PCR; TCRdb keeps only in-frame clonotypes and omits some of them. The sample carries 100,000 to 150,000 clones, roughly 90% recorded once. Sample: blood. All receptors derive from a man aged 18 to 30 in good health.

The V and J genes are TRBV5-1 and TRBJ1-1; 10 nucleotides match TRBD1. Germline-derived CDR1 and CDR2 are SGHRS and YFSETQ. V trimming: 4 bases; J trimming: 0 bases; junction bases outside the gene matches: 6. The CDR3 length is 16 residues. The CDR3 DNA reads TGCGCCAGCAGCCCTTGGGACAGGGGTATGAACACTGAAGCTTTCTTT. Amino acid sequence: CASSPWDRGMNTEAFF.

This clone was seen only a few times. Other DNA sequences in this sample translate to the same CDR3. This chain connects TRBV29-1 to TRBJ1-1, with D perhaps matching TRBD1 (6 bases). V was shortened by 4 bases and J by 1 base, with 10 bases between the two germline ends. CDR3 length: 13 residues. Germline CDR1 SQVTM, CDR2 ANQGSEA. The CDR3 protein is CSVAQGTNTEAFF. CDR3 sequence (DNA): TGCAGCGTTGCTCAGGGGACGAACACTGAAGCTTTCTTT.

The chain carries TRBV5-4 and TRBJ2-7, with 12 bases aligning to TRBD2. Per the germline V gene, CDR1 is SGHNT and CDR2 is YYREEE (reference sequence). V lost 0 bases to trimming and J lost 7 bases; unmatched junction nucleotides: 8. The CDR3 extends over 16 amino acids. The CDR3 protein is CASSLGNLAGGREQYF. CDR3 coding DNA: TGTGCCAGCAGCTTGGGGAATCTAGCGGGGGGGAGGGAGCAGTACTTC.

V usage is TRBV10-3 and J usage is TRBJ1-2; TRBD1 matches at 10 bases. CDR1 is ENHRY, CDR2 SYGVKD, per germline. The V and J ends lost 2 bases and 5 bases, in that order; junction bases with no gene match: 2. The CDR3 has 14 amino acids. The DNA of the CDR3 is TGTGCCATCAGTGAGGGGACAGGGGAATATGGCTACACCTTC. Its protein is CAISEGTGEYGYTF.

CDR3 DNA: TGTGCCAGCTCACCACCCTCTTGGACCGGGGAGCTGTTTTTT. Translating gives CASSPPSWTGELFF. The chain links TRBV18 to TRBJ2-2; D gene ambiguous. Germline V gene lookup returns CDR1 KGHSH and CDR2 LQKENI. This CDR3 has 14 amino acids. V gave up 0 bases and J gave up 5 bases, with 7 bases separating them.

J is TRBJ2-3 and V is TRBV5-4; 9 bases agree with TRBD2. Per the germline V gene, CDR1 is SGHNT and CDR2 is YYREEE (reference sequence). After removal of 6 bases from V and 0 bases from J, the junction contained 5 bases not matched to a gene. The length of the CDR3 is 15 residues. CDR3 sequence reads: CASKSGGSSTDTQYF. The CDR3 DNA sequence: TGTGCCAGCAAGAGCGGGGGGAGTAGCACAGATACGCAGTATTTT. The whole variable domain, filled in from reference TRBV5-4 and TRBJ2-3, reads ETGVTQSPTHLIKTRGQQVTLRCSSQSGHNTVSWYQQALGQGPQFIFQYYREEENGRGNFPPRFSGLQFPNYSSELNVNALELDDSALYLCASKSGGSSTDTQYFGPGTRLTVL.

J is TRBJ1-4 and V is TRBV25-1, with 8 bases fitting TRBD1. Germline loops: CDR1 MGHDK, CDR2 SYGVNS. V dropped 2 bases and J dropped 7; count of bases not matched to a gene: 6. The CDR3 runs to 15 residues. CDR3 residues: CASSERTGSTEKLFF. The CDR3, as DNA: TGTGCCAGCAGTGAAAGGACAGGGTCGACTGAAAAACTGTTTTTT.

The V and J genes are TRBV19 and TRBJ1-1; 7 nucleotides align to TRBD1. Per germline, CDR1 LNHDA and CDR2 SQIVND (reference sequence). The trim removed 3 bases at V and 4 bases at J, leaving 2 bases unmatched. This CDR3 contains 13 residues. Written as DNA, the CDR3 is TGTGCCAGTAGTATCGCAGGGGGCACTGAAGCTTTCTTT. Translation: CASSIAGGTEAFF. The variable domain in full, with the rest retrieved from reference TRBV19 and TRBJ1-1, is DGGITQSPKYLFRKEGQNVTLSCEQNLNHDAMYWYRQDPGQGLRLIYYSQIVNDFQKGDIAEGYSVSREKKESFPLTVTSAQKNPTAFYLCASSIAGGTEAFFGQGTRLTVV.

As DNA, the CDR3 is TGTGCCAGCAGTCCCGCCAGGGGGAGGAATGAGCAGTTCTTC. Its protein product is CASSPARGRNEQFF. The chain couples TRBV2 to TRBJ2-1; D may be TRBD1 (7 bases). CDR3 length: 14 residues. Trimming pared 5 bases from V and 7 bases from J, leaving 15 bases between. The germline gives CDR1 SNHLY, CDR2 FYNNEI.

This chain connects TRBV4-1 to TRBJ2-1, with TRBD2 identical over 12 bases. With 4 bases clipped from V and 7 bases from J, the junction kept 2 bases outside the gene matches. The CDR3 consists of 14 residues. The V gene's germline CDR1 is MGHRA and CDR2 YSYEKL. The CDR3 DNA reads TGCGCCAGCAGCCGGACTAGCGGGGTTAATGAGCAGTTCTTC. The encoded protein is CASSRTSGVNEQFF.

V gene TRBV30 combines with J gene TRBJ2-7; D is uncertain. Per the germline V gene, CDR1 is GTSNPN and CDR2 is SVGIG (reference sequence). Trimming cost V 8 bases and J 6 bases, with 14 bases left between them. CDR3 length: 11 amino acids. CDR3 coding DNA: TGTGCCGCCATCGGATCGGGCGAGCAGTACTTC. This gives the protein CAAIGSGEQYF.

To note about this clone: The sample contains more than one DNA sequence encoding this CDR3. The V call is TRBV18, the J call TRBJ2-7, with 7 bases fitting TRBD1. From germline, CDR1 is KGHSH and CDR2 LQKENI. Losses at the gene ends were 3 bases for V and 2 bases for J; bases not matched to a gene: 1. The CDR3 is made up of 13 amino acids. CDR3 residues: CASSPQGAYEQYF. CDR3 DNA: TGTGCCAGCTCACCTCAGGGGGCCTACGAGCAGTACTTC. The whole variable domain, remainder taken from reference TRBV18 and TRBJ2-7, is NAGVMQNPRHLVRRRGQEARLRCSPMKGHSHVYWYRQLPEEGLKFMVYLQKENIIDESGMPKERFSAEFPKEGPSILRIQQVVRGDSAAYFCASSPQGAYEQYFGPGTRLTVT.

The genes are TRBV10-3 and TRBJ2-7; D is possibly TRBD2 (7 bases). Germline V gene lookup returns CDR1 ENHRY and CDR2 SYGVKD. The CDR3 spans 15 residues. The germline V and J ends were trimmed by 4 bases and 1 base, with 14 bases remaining between them. Here the CDR3 DNA reads TGTGCCATCAGTGGTTTGCGGGGGCGATCCTACGAGCAGTACTTC. Translating gives CAISGLRGRSYEQYF.

The chain employs TRBV10-1 and TRBJ2-5; D is uncertain. The germline V and J ends were trimmed by 3 bases and 0 bases, with 8 bases remaining between them. The CDR3 sequence is 14 residues long. CDR1 WNHNN and CDR2 SYGVQD come from the germline V gene (reference sequence). CDR3 loop: CASSDQTNQETQYF. CDR3 in DNA: TGCGCCAGCAGTGACCAGACCAACCAAGAGACCCAGTACTTC.

The rearrangement uses TRBV4-2 and TRBJ2-3; TRBD2 aligns across 10 bases. The V and J ends lost 1 base and 1 base, in that order; junction bases with no gene match: 2. The CDR3 spans 16 residues. CDR1 and CDR2 (germline): LGHNA, YNFKEQ. The CDR3 DNA is TGTGCCAGCAGCCAAGGGCTAGCGGGGGGCACAGATACGCAGTATTTT. Protein: CASSQGLAGGTDTQYF.

This chain joins TRBV27 and TRBJ2-3, with D unclear. V was trimmed by 9 bases and J by 6 bases, leaving 1 base between them. The germline gives CDR1 MNHEY, CDR2 SMNVEV (reference sequence). The CDR3 has 8 residues. CDR3 amino acids: CARDTQYF. The CDR3 bases are TGTGCCAGGGATACGCAGTATTTT.

The chain is built from TRBV5-1 and TRBJ2-5; a weak D match, TRBD2 (5 bases). This CDR3 spans 16 amino acids. Trimming shortened V by 0 bases and J by 1 base, and 13 bases separated the two germline ends. Germline V gene sequence: CDR1 SGHRS, CDR2 YFSETQ. The CDR3 DNA follows: TGCGCCAGCAGCTTGGGGCCGGCACGGGGCCAAGAGACCCAGTACTTC. Translated, it gives CASSLGPARGQETQYF.

The CDR3 loop reads CASSLSDSGNTIYF. The CDR3 DNA is TGTGCCAGCAGCTTGAGCGACTCTGGAAACACCATATATTTT. The chain joins TRBV5-6 to TRBJ1-3; D not resolved. From germline, CDR1 is SGHDT and CDR2 YYEEEE. CDR3 length: 14 amino acids. The ends were cut back, 1 base at V and 0 bases at J, with 5 bases in the middle.

This chain links TRBV20-1 with TRBJ1-5, with a possible D match to TRBD1 (5 bases). V was pared by 3 bases and J by 7 bases, with 16 bases between. There are 14 residues in the CDR3. From germline, CDR1 is DFQATT and CDR2 SNEGSKA (reference sequence). The CDR3 region is CSASIGVGGQPQHF. The CDR3 bases are TGCAGTGCTAGTATTGGAGTGGGGGGGCAGCCCCAGCATTTT.

This chain links TRBV27 with TRBJ1-4; D is uncertain. CDR1 is MNHEY, CDR2 SMNVEV, per germline (reference sequence). Trimming stripped 2 bases from V and 4 bases from J, with 5 bases between. The CDR3 is 13 amino acids. CDR3 sequence: CASSLRHNEKLFF. The DNA for the CDR3 is TGTGCCAGCAGTTTACGGCATAATGAAAAACTGTTTTTT. Using reference TRBV27 and TRBJ1-4 for the parts outside the CDR3, the full variable domain is EAQVTQNPRYLITVTGKKLTVTCSQNMNHEYMSWYRQDPGLGLRQIYYSMNVEVTDKGDVPEGYKVSRKEKRNFPLILESPSPNQTSLYFCASSLRHNEKLFFGSGTQLSVL.

The genes are TRBV28 and TRBJ2-7; unclear D gene. V gave up 8 bases and J gave up 4 bases, with 9 bases separating them. Germline CDR1 and CDR2: MDHEN and SYDVKM. There are 11 residues in the CDR3. In nucleotides, the CDR3 is TGTGCCAGCCGGGTGAGATACGAGCAGTACTTC. Protein sequence: CASRVRYEQYF.

This chain connects TRBV3-1 (or the pseudogene TRBV3-2) to TRBJ1-5; tentatively, D is TRBD1 (5 bases). The CDR3 is 16 amino acids. The V gene lost 5 bases and the J gene lost 2 bases, with 16 bases spanning the gap. Germline CDR1 LGHDT, CDR2 YNNKEL (reference sequence). CDR3 in DNA: TGTGCCAGCAGCTATGGGACTTCTTGGGGCAATCAGCCCCAGCATTTT. This gives the protein CASSYGTSWGNQPQHF.

The gene calls are TRBV4-1 and TRBJ2-1; tentative D call: TRBD2 (6 bases). Germline CDR1 reads MGHRA; CDR2 reads YSYEKL. V was shortened by 4 bases and J by 4 bases, with 11 bases between the two germline ends. This CDR3 region has 14 residues. The chain's CDR3 is CASSLRREYNEQFF. As DNA, the CDR3 is TGCGCCAGCAGCCTTCGCCGGGAGTACAATGAGCAGTTCTTC.

The count of this clone is one. The rearrangement links TRBV6-5 to TRBJ2-7; possibly TRBD1 for D (5 bases). The germline V gene encodes CDR1 MNHEY and CDR2 SVGAGI. V was cut by 6 bases and J by 4 bases, with 19 bases left in between. CDR3 length: 15 amino acids. The DNA for the CDR3 is TGTGCCAGCAGAATGGGCAGGGCACTTGGTTACGAGCAGTACTTC. Residues: CASRMGRALGYEQYF.

V is TRBV2 and J is TRBJ1-4; TRBD1 is a possible D gene (5 bases). Germline V gene data show CDR1 as SNHLY and CDR2 as FYNNEI. V lost 5 bases to trimming and J lost 3 bases, with 10 bases between them. The CDR3 length is 14 residues. CDR3 loop: CASSHRNSNEKLFF. The CDR3 DNA reads as TGTGCCAGCAGTCACAGGAACTCTAATGAAAAACTGTTTTTT.

The chain recombines TRBV30 with TRBJ1-5, with D possibly TRBD1 on 6 matching bases. V was shortened by 1 base and J by 4 bases, with 17 bases between the two germline ends. The CDR3 extends over 16 amino acids. CDR1 and CDR2 (germline): GTSNPN, SVGIG (reference sequence). CDR3 sequence: CAWSATGQPLNQPQHF. The CDR3 nucleotides are TGTGCCTGGAGTGCCACCGGACAGCCCTTGAATCAGCCCCAGCATTTT.

The CDR3 sequence: CASSLLSGTALNGYTF. DNA for the CDR3: TGTGCCAGCAGCCTACTGTCCGGGACAGCTCTGAATGGCTACACCTTC. The chain combines TRBV3-1 (or the pseudogene TRBV3-2) with TRBJ1-2; 7 bases are shared with TRBD1. CDR3 length: 16 residues. Losses at the gene ends were 4 bases for V and 6 bases for J; bases not matched to a gene: 14. The V gene's germline CDR1 is LGHDT and CDR2 YNNKEL (reference sequence).

The genes are TRBV7-3 and TRBJ1-2; D is unresolved. Trimming pared 5 bases from V and 6 bases from J, leaving 10 bases between. The V gene's germline CDR1 is SGHTA and CDR2 FQGTGA. This CDR3 region has 12 residues. CDR3 region: CASSLDANGYTF. Here the CDR3 DNA reads TGTGCCAGCAGCCTGGACGCTAATGGCTACACCTTC.